These 14 T cell receptor beta chains originate from one sample sequenced in a study of human T cells and chemical hapten exposure. Each CDR3 protein gets one entry after TCRdb re-called the RACE reads with MiXCR. There are roughly 380,000 distinct CDR3 sequences in the sample; about 4.8% occur only once, and under 3% lies in the top ten. Regarding time point: patch test 1, 2 weeks after DPC sensitization. Treatment noted: therapeutic diphenylcyclopropenone sensitization with weekly scalp DPC. The input for sequencing was whole blood, taken in connection with sensitization to the hapten diphenylcyclopropenone (DPC). The source is a woman aged 45-60 years with alopecia areata. Some clones in this sample may be carry-over from other donors' samples.

This clonotype was seen ten or more times. The chain is built from TRBV10-3 and TRBJ2-7; TRBD1 agrees at 11 bases. Germline values: CDR1 ENHRY, CDR2 SYGVKD. With V trimmed by 6 bases and J by 0 bases, 1 base remained unmatched. This CDR3 is built from 14 residues. In DNA, the CDR3 is TGTGCCATCAGCGGGACAGGGGGCTCCTACGAGCAGTACTTC. This codes for CAISGTGGSYEQYF.

This clonotype has a count of ten or more. The chain employs TRBV29-1 and TRBJ2-1; 8 nucleotides agree with TRBD2. V shed 1 base and J 3 bases; nucleotides not matched to a gene: 5. The V gene's germline CDR1 is SQVTM and CDR2 ANQGSEA. The CDR3 covers 15 residues. The CDR3 here is CSVEVIAGYYNEQFF. In DNA form, the CDR3 reads TGCAGCGTTGAAGTGATAGCGGGGTACTACAATGAGCAGTTCTTC.

This clonotype occurred a few times. The CDR3 reads CASSLQGSSYNEQFF. The CDR3 DNA is TGCGCCAGCAGCTTGCAGGGGAGCTCCTACAATGAGCAGTTCTTC. The chain recombines TRBV5-1 with TRBJ2-1; D is perhaps TRBD1 (6 bases). Germline assignment: CDR1 SGHRS and CDR2 YFSETQ. The CDR3 sequence is 15 residues long. V lost 1 base, J lost 0 bases, and 8 bases lay in between.

This clonotype was detected ten times or more. The gene calls are TRBV29-1 and TRBJ2-5; D is possibly TRBD1 (6 bases). CDR1 is SQVTM and CDR2 is ANQGSEA in the germline V gene. Trimming removed 5 bases from V and 3 bases from J, with 16 bases in between. CDR3 length: 14 amino acids. In DNA, the CDR3 is TGCAGCGTTCAGCCACAGGACAGTAAAGAGACCCAGTACTTC. Amino acids: CSVQPQDSKETQYF.

This clonotype has at least ten counts. V usage is TRBV12-3 or TRBV12-4 and J usage is TRBJ1-5; D remains unclear. V lost 2 bases, J lost 11 bases, and 10 bases lay in between. The length of the CDR3 is 12 residues. The CDR3 DNA reads TGTGCCAGCAGTTTATTGGCAGCTACCCAGCATTTT. Residues: CASSLLAATQHF.

This clonotype has a handful of counts. J is TRBJ1-3 and V is TRBV29-1; D might be TRBD1 (5 bases). This CDR3 comprises 14 residues. CDR1 and CDR2 from the germline V gene are SQVTM and ANQGSEA. Trimming shortened V by 4 bases and J by 0 bases, and 10 bases separated the two germline ends. CDR3 loop: CSVGQPSSGNTIYF. CDR3 coding DNA: TGCAGCGTTGGACAGCCAAGCTCTGGAAACACCATATATTTT.

This clonotype was detected ten times or more. The chain links TRBV29-1 to TRBJ1-1; the D is unclear. Germline values: CDR1 SQVTM, CDR2 ANQGSEA. V was pared by 3 bases and J by 2 bases, with 7 bases between. This CDR3 is built from 12 residues. CDR3 nucleotides: TGCAGCGTTGAGGCAGGCAACACTGAAGCTTTCTTT. Translated: CSVEAGNTEAFF.

The chain combines TRBV13 with TRBJ1-2, with D perhaps TRBD1 (6 bases). V was trimmed by 5 bases and J by 0 bases, leaving 10 bases between them. Germline CDR1 PRHDT, CDR2 FYEKMQ (reference sequence). The CDR3 spans 14 residues. The CDR3 loop is CASSGGGANYGYTF. CDR3 sequence (DNA): TGTGCCAGCAGCGGGGGCGGTGCTAACTATGGCTACACCTTC.

This clonotype came up many times. The J gene is TRBJ1-1, the V gene TRBV5-4; D is unclear. This CDR3 region has 15 residues. Germline V gene data show CDR1 as SGHNT and CDR2 as YYREEE (reference sequence). Trimming took off 1 base at V and 1 base at J, with 11 bases between the two ends. The CDR3 DNA reads TGTGCCAGCAGCTTGTCCCTAAACAAGAACACTGAAGCTTTCTTT. This encodes CASSLSLNKNTEAFF.

This chain links TRBV4-1 with TRBJ2-7, with 11 bases aligning to TRBD2. The CDR3 spans 16 residues. Germline V gene sequence: CDR1 MGHRA, CDR2 YSYEKL. The junction had 6 bases not matched to a gene; V was cut back by 2 bases and J by 3 bases. CDR3 in amino acids: CASSQLAGGFNYEQYF. For the CDR3, the DNA is TGCGCCAGCAGCCAACTAGCGGGGGGCTTTAACTACGAGCAGTACTTC.

V is TRBV6-1 and J is TRBJ2-5, with D tentatively TRBD2 (6 bases). This CDR3 comprises 16 residues. Germline assignment: CDR1 MNHNS and CDR2 SASEGT. Trimming took 1 base from V and 4 from J, leaving 16 bases between them. The CDR3 bases are TGTGCCAGCAGTGAAGAGGTGGGAGGACGCCCAGAGACCCAGTACTTC. It encodes CASSEEVGGRPETQYF.

The CDR3 DNA reads TGTGCCTGGAGAGGGGGCCTTGCCTACGAGCAGTACTTC. The encoded protein is CAWRGGLAYEQYF. The chain joins TRBV30 to TRBJ2-7, with 7 bases that match TRBD1. Germline values: CDR1 GTSNPN, CDR2 SVGIG (reference sequence). The CDR3 contains 13 residues. Trimming at V came to 3 bases and at J to 2 bases, leaving 4 bases not matched to a gene.

There are many counts of this clonotype. The chain couples TRBV7-9 to TRBJ2-4; 9 bases align to TRBD1. The V segment lost 3 bases and the J segment 1 base; nucleotides outside the gene matches: 4. There are 16 residues in the CDR3. The germline V gene encodes CDR1 SEHNR and CDR2 FQNEAQ (reference sequence). The CDR3 region has the DNA TGTGCCAGCAGCTTGCGGACAGGGGCGGCCAAAAACATTCAGTACTTC. Translating gives CASSLRTGAAKNIQYF.

The table lists this clonotype with many counts. The V gene is TRBV11-2, the J gene TRBJ1-6; maybe TRBD1 (5 bases). With 0 bases removed from V and 7 bases from J, the gap between germline ends came to 13 bases. Germline lookup yields CDR1 SGHAT and CDR2 FQNNGV. This CDR3 is built from 16 residues. CDR3 DNA sequence: TGTGCCAGCAGCTTAGATTTCGGGGACCAGAATTCACCCCTCCACTTT. Protein sequence: CASSLDFGDQNSPLHF.